Described below is a single T cell receptor (beta chain) sequence and its context. V was clipped by 4 bases and J by 0 bases; unmatched bases: 14. Germline values: CDR1 MGHRA, CDR2 YSYEKL. This CDR3 comprises 19 residues. This record belongs to a study of long-term antiretroviral therapy in people with HIV. They ran version v3.0 of the immunoSEQ assay at survey level. Here immunoSEQ multiplex PCR was the method, and the copy in TCRdb shows in-frame clones only, minus some. The table records around 21,000 clones, less than 85% of them present only once. The material sequenced was unsorted PBMCs, taken at the start of antiretroviral therapy. The chain has TRBV4-1 and TRBJ1-2, with TRBD1 matching over 10 bases. The source is a man aged 45-65 years with HIV. The CDR3 loop reads CASSRILGTGDRANYGYTF. The CDR3 DNA sequence: TGCGCCAGCAGCCGGATACTTGGGACAGGGGATAGGGCTAACTATGGCTACACCTTC.